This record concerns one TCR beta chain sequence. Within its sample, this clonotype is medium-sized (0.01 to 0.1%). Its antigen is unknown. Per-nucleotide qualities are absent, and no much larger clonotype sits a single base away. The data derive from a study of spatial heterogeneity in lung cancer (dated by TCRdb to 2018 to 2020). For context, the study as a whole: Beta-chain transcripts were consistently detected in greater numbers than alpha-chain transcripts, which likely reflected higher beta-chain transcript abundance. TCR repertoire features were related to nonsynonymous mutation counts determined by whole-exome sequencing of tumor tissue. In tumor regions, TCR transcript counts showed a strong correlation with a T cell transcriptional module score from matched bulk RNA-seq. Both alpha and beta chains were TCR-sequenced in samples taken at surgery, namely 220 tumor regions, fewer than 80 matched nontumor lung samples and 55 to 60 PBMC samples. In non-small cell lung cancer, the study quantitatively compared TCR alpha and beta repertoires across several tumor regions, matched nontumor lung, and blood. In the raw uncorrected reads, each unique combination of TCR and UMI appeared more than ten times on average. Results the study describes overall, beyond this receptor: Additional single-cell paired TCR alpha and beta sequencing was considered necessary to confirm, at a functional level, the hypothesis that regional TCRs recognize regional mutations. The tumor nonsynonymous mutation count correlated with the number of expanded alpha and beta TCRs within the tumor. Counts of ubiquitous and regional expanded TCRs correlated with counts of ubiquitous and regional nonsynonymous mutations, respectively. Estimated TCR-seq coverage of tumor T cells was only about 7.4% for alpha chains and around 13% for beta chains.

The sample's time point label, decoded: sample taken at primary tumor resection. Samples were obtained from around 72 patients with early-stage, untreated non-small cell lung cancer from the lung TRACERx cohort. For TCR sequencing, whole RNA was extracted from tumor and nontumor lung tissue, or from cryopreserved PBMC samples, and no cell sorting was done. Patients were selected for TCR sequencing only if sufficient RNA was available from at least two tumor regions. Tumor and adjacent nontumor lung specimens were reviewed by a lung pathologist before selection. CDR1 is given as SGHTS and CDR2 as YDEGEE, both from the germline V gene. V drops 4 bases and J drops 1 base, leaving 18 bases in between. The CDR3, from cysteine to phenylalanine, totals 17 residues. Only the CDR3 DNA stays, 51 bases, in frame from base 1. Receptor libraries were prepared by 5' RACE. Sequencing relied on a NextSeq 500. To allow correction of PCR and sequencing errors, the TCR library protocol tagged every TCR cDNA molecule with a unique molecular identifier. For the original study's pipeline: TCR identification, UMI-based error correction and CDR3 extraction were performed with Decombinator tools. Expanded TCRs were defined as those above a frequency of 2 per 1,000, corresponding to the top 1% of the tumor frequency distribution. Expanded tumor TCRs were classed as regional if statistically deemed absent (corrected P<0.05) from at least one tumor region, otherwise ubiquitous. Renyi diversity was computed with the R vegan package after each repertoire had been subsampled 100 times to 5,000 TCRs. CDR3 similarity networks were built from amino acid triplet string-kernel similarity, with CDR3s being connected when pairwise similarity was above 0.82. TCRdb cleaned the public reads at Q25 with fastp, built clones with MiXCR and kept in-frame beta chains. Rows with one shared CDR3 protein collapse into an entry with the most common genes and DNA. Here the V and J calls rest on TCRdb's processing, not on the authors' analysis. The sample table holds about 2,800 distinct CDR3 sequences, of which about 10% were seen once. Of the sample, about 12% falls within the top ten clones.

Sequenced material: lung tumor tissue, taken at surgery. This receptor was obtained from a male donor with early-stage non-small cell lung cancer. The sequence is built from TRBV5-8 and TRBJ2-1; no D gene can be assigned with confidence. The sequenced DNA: TGTGCCAGCAGCCCAAAGCTACACCCTTGGTCCTACAATGAGCAGTTCTTC. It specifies CASSPKLHPWSYNEQFF.